The 3 T cell receptor beta chains below were found in one sample sequenced in a study of cytomegalovirus exposure and HLA in healthy donors. PCR was performed using 60 Vbeta and 13 Jbeta primers. Repertoires were generated with immunoSEQ multiplex PCR, while TCRdb's copy carries only in-frame clones and drops some. The sample lists around 140,000 clones, 82% occurring once. What was sequenced was PBMCs. The source of these receptors is a young man in good health and CMV-seropositive.

A single count supports this clone. The chain couples TRBV7-3 to TRBJ1-1; a weak D match, TRBD1 (6 bases). The length of the CDR3 is 14 residues. CDR1 and CDR2 (germline): SGHTA, FQGTGA. V was pared by 5 bases and J by 0 bases, with 10 bases between. The CDR3 reads CASSRTEMNTEAFF. Written as DNA, the CDR3 is TGTGCCAGCAGCCGGACAGAGATGAACACTGAAGCTTTCTTT.

The chain is built from TRBV5-1 and TRBJ2-2; 7 nucleotides match TRBD2. This CDR3 has 15 residues. Trimming cost V 6 bases and J 3 bases; bases outside gene matches: 8. Germline V CDR1 and CDR2: SGHRS, YFSETQ. CDR3 in DNA: TGCGCCAGCAAGGGCGGCGGGAGTCACACCGGGGAGCTGTTTTTT. This translates into CASKGGGSHTGELFF.

The chain is built from TRBV9 and TRBJ2-3; the D gene is possibly TRBD1 (6 bases). With 4 bases removed from V and 2 bases from J, the gap between germline ends came to 14 bases. The germline V gene encodes CDR1 SGDLS and CDR2 YYNGEE. The CDR3 has 15 residues. This CDR3 is CASSPKRDNTDTQYF. The CDR3 DNA follows: TGTGCCAGCAGCCCGAAACGGGACAACACAGATACGCAGTATTTT.